These T cell receptor beta chains were read from a single sample in a study of blood T cell repertoires in COVID-19. Produced via immunoSEQ multiplex PCR; TCRdb's table is partial and in-frame only. Of 200,000 to 250,000 clones listed, 89% are singletons. The sequenced material came from peripheral blood. These receptor sequences come from a man in his sixties who had recovered from COVID-19. CDR3s include the opening cysteine and the closing phenylalanine or tryptophan. Fields, in order: V gene, D gene, J gene, clone size, CDR3 DNA, CDR3 protein. A D gene is named only where the DNA matches it firmly. Not every row has a clone size; where given, it reads once, few, many or a size class.

>TRBV7-2|TRBD2|TRBJ2-3|-
TGTGCCAGCAGCTACTCCGGGACTAGCGCCCGCAGGGGTACGCAGTATTTT
CASSYSGTSARRGTQYF
>TRBV7-7|-|TRBJ1-6|-
TGTGCCAGCAGCACCCGGGAGGGGAAGAATTCACCCCTCCACTTT
CASSTREGKNSPLHF
>TRBV24-1|TRBD2|TRBJ2-3|-
TGTGCCATCGGGACTAGCGGGAGTGCAGATACGCAGTATTTT
CAIGTSGSADTQYF
>TRBV27|TRBD2|TRBJ2-2|-
TGTGCCTCCAAGGAACTAGCGGGAACCGGGGAGCTGTTTTTT
CASKELAGTGELFF
>TRBV19|-|TRBJ1-5|-
TGTGCCTCAGTTGGAGAGACGGTTGATCAGCCCCAGCATTTT
CASVGETVDQPQHF
>TRBV6-2/TRBV6-3|TRBD1|TRBJ2-5|-
TGTGCCAGCAGTTCGTCGGACAGGGTTTACTTC
CASSSSDRVYF
>TRBV28|-|TRBJ2-7|-
TGTGCCAGCAGTTTTCGGGACACCCGGCGGTACGAGCAGTACTTC
CASSFRDTRRYEQYF
>TRBV19|-|TRBJ2-6|-
TGTGCCAGTAGTATAGGGCAAGATGGGGCCAACGTCCTGACTTTC
CASSIGQDGANVLTF
>TRBV4-1|-|TRBJ1-3|-
TGCGCCAGCAGCCAAGGACAGGCTGGAAACACCATATATTTT
CASSQGQAGNTIYF
>TRBV4-3|-|TRBJ2-7|once
TGCGCCAGCAGCCATCCCGGGTCCTCCTACGAGCAGTACTTC
CASSHPGSSYEQYF
>TRBV4-2|TRBD1|TRBJ2-7|-
TGTGCCAGCAGCCAGGGACAGGACTACGAGCAGTACTTC
CASSQGQDYEQYF
>TRBV5-4|-|TRBJ1-1|once
TGTGCCAGCAGCTCAGAGAACACTGAAGCTTTCTTT
CASSSENTEAFF
>TRBV19|TRBD2|TRBJ2-5|-
TGTGCCAGTAGCAGCGGGACCGCACAAGAGACCCAGTACTTC
CASSSGTAQETQYF
>TRBV2|-|TRBJ1-1|-
TGTGCCAGCAGTGAATCAGGGTGGGCTTTCTTT
CASSESGWAFF
>TRBV9|TRBD1|TRBJ1-4|-
TGTGCCAGCAGCGTAGCCCCAAGGACAGGGGGGGATGAAAAACTGTTTTTT
CASSVAPRTGGDEKLFF
>TRBV15|-|TRBJ1-2|-
TGTGCCACCAGCAGAGTTTTCAGGGATGGCTACACCTTC
CATSRVFRDGYTF
>TRBV7-6|TRBD1|TRBJ1-6|few
TGTGCCAGCAGCTCAAGACAGGGGAGCTCCTATAATTCACCCCTCCACTTT
CASSSRQGSSYNSPLHF
>TRBV28|-|TRBJ2-7|-
TGTGCCAGCAGTTCTCCAGGGGTCGGCTCCTACGAGCAGTACTTC
CASSSPGVGSYEQYF
>TRBV5-1|-|TRBJ2-7|-
TGCGCCAGCAGCTTGGTGTTCGGCAGGGGCTACGAGCAGTACTTC
CASSLVFGRGYEQYF
>TRBV28|-|TRBJ2-7|-
TGTGCCAGCAGTTTCAGGGCAAACGAGCAGTACTTC
CASSFRANEQYF
>TRBV19|-|TRBJ1-5|once
TGTGCCAGTAGTATTAGTGTGCAGCCCCAGCATTTT
CASSISVQPQHF
>TRBV3-1/TRBV3-2|TRBD2|TRBJ2-1|-
TGTGCCAGCAGCCATTTCGCTCGTGGGACTAAGAGCTCCTACAATGAGCAGTTCTTC
CASSHFARGTKSSYNEQFF
>TRBV30|TRBD1|TRBJ2-7|-
TGTGCCTGGAGTTGGGACAGAGGATACGAGCAGTACTTC
CAWSWDRGYEQYF
>TRBV6-5|-|TRBJ2-7|-
TGTGCCAGCAGTCCTAGCGCCTGGCCGCACGAGCAGTACTTC
CASSPSAWPHEQYF
>TRBV15|-|TRBJ2-2|few
TGTGCCACCAGCCTTTACACCGGGGAGCTGTTTTTT
CATSLYTGELFF
>TRBV6-1|-|TRBJ1-3|-
TGTGCCAGCAGTGTGGGCCTTGGAGGAGCCTCTGGAAACACCATATATTTT
CASSVGLGGASGNTIYF
>TRBV30|-|TRBJ2-7|-
TGTGCCTGGAGTGCCAGCGGTCCCTTC
CAWSASGPF
>TRBV6-5|TRBD1|TRBJ1-2|-
TGTGCCAGCAGTTTCTCTAACAGGGGACATGGCTACACCTTC
CASSFSNRGHGYTF
>TRBV18|-|TRBJ1-1|-
TGTGCCAGCGGGGACACGTTGAACACTGAAGCTTTCTTT
CASGDTLNTEAFF
>TRBV7-6|TRBD2|TRBJ2-7|-
TGTGCCAGCGGGACGGGGGGAGAGCAGTACTTC
CASGTGGEQYF
>TRBV5-4|-|TRBJ2-1|-
TGTGCCAGCAGCTTGCGGGATTACAATGAGCAGTTCTTC
CASSLRDYNEQFF
>TRBV28|TRBD2|TRBJ2-2|-
TGTGCCAGCAGTCTTTCCGGGACTACGGGTACCGGGGAGCTGTTTTTT
CASSLSGTTGTGELFF
>TRBV6-5|-|TRBJ1-5|once
TGTGCCAGCAACCCGACTCTCTGGTCTAATCAGCCCCAGCATTTT
CASNPTLWSNQPQHF
>TRBV11-3|-|TRBJ2-7|-
TGTGCCAGCAGCTTAAGGGTCTGGGAGTCAACCTACGAGCAGTACTTC
CASSLRVWESTYEQYF